This T cell receptor beta chain was recovered during a study of blood T cell repertoires in COVID-19. Study-wide background: Researchers got acute and convalescent COVID-19 samples from the United States, Italy and Spain. In each case, the material was cDNA or gDNA derived from T cells, B-cell-depleted T cells, or PBMCs.

V gave up 4 bases and J gave up 0 bases; unmatched junction bases: 11. The CDR3 runs to 18 residues. Germline V gene data show CDR1 as SGHTA and CDR2 as FQGNSA. The cohort comprised adults aged about 18 to 100 years residing in approximately 25 US areas. In assigning cohorts, the study relied on participant-reported clinical history. Profiled with immunoSEQ multiplex PCR; TCRdb holds only in-frame clones, not every one. The sample holds a few hundred thousand clones, about nine tenths seen once. The origin of this receptor is a woman younger than 45 who had recovered from COVID-19. The material sequenced was PBMCs or T cells enriched from blood (not recorded which). The gene calls are TRBV7-2 and TRBJ1-4, with 7 bases matching TRBD1. As DNA, the CDR3 is TGTGCCAGCAGCTCTCATAGGGGGCCGTTCTCAACTAATGAAAAACTGTTTTTT. It yields the protein CASSSHRGPFSTNEKLFF. Full variable domain (outside the CDR3, taken from reference TRBV7-2 and TRBJ1-4): GAGVSQSPSNKVTEKGKDVELRCDPISGHTALYWYRQSLGQGLEFLIYFQGNSAPDKSGLPSDRFSAERTGGSVSTLTIQRTQQEDSAVYLCASSSHRGPFSTNEKLFFGSGTQLSVL.